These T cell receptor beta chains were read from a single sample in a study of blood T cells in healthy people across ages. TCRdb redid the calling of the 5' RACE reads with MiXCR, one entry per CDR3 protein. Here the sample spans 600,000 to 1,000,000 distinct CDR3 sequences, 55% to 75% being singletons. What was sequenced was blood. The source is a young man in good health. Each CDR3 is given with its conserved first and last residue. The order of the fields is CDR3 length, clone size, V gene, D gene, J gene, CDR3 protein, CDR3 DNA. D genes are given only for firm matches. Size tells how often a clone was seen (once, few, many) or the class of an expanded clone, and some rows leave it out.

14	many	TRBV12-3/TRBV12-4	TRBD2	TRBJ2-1	CASSFLASGNEQFF	TGTGCCAGCAGTTTTCTGGCTAGCGGCAATGAGCAGTTCTTC
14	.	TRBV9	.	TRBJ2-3	CASSVAWGDGTQYF	TGTGCCAGCAGCGTAGCTTGGGGGGATGGTACGCAGTATTTT
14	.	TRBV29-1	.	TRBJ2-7	CSVAAASAEGEQYF	TGCAGCGTTGCGGCTGCGTCGGCGGAGGGAGAGCAGTACTTC
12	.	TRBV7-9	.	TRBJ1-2	CASSSPTYGYTF	TGTGCCAGCAGCTCACCAACCTATGGCTACACCTTC
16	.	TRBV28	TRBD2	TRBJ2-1	CASRWVAGASYNEQFF	TGTGCCAGCAGGTGGGTAGCGGGAGCCTCCTACAATGAGCAGTTCTTC
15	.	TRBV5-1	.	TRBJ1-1	CASTWAEGHGTEAFF	TGCGCCAGCACTTGGGCAGAGGGGCACGGCACTGAAGCTTTCTTT
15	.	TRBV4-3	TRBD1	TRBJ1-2	CASSGRDRGEDGYTF	TGCGCCAGCAGCGGAAGGGACAGGGGGGAAGATGGCTACACCTTC
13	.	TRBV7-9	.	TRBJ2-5	CASSFASFNEQYF	TGTGCCAGCAGCTTTGCTAGCTTCAATGAGCAGTACTTC
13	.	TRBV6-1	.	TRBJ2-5	CASSEVERGTQYF	TGTGCCAGCAGTGAAGTAGAACGGGGGACCCAGTACTTC
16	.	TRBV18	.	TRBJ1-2	CASSPPWATTNYGYTF	TGTGCCAGCTCCCCGCCGTGGGCTACCACTAACTATGGCTACACCTTC
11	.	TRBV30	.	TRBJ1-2	CAAIQYEGYTF	TGTGCCGCAATTCAATACGAGGGCTACACCTTC
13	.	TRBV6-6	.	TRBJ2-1	CASTPRFANEQFF	TGTGCCAGCACCCCGCGGTTTGCCAATGAGCAGTTCTTC
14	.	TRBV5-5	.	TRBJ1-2	CASSWAGSLYGYTF	TGTGCCAGCAGCTGGGCAGGCAGCCTCTATGGCTACACCTTC
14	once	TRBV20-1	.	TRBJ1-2	CSARAPLDLGGYTF	TGCAGTGCTAGAGCCCCTTTGGATTTGGGAGGCTACACCTTC
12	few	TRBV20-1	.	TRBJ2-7	CSAQEGSGEQYF	TGCAGTGCGCAAGAGGGGTCGGGGGAGCAGTACTTC
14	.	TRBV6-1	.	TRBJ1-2	CASSPSGGAEGYTF	TGTGCCAGCAGTCCCTCTGGGGGCGCCGAAGGCTACACCTTC
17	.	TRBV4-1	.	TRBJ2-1	CASSQVPGGSSYNEQFF	TGCGCCAGCAGCCAAGTCCCCGGGGGTAGCTCCTACAATGAGCAGTTCTTC
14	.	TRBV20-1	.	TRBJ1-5	CSATQMEGNQPQHF	TGCAGTGCTACCCAAATGGAGGGGAATCAGCCCCAGCATTTT
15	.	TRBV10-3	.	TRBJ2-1	CAISESNLQRGEQFF	TGTGCCATCAGTGAGTCGAACCTACAAAGGGGGGAGCAGTTCTTC
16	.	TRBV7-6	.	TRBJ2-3	CASSRSEGVGSDTQYF	TGTGCCAGCAGCCGGTCCGAAGGAGTTGGATCCGATACGCAGTATTTT
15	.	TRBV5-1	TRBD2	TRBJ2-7	CASSPSGTSHYEQYF	TGCGCCAGCAGCCCATCCGGGACTAGCCACTACGAGCAGTACTTC
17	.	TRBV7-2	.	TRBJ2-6	CVSSFVGGRSGANVLTF	TGTGTCAGCAGTTTTGTGGGGGGACGCTCGGGGGCCAACGTCCTGACTTTC